One sample yielded the 9 T cell receptor beta chains listed below, sequenced in a study of shared clonotypes between healthy human individuals. Using immunoSEQ multiplex PCR, the repertoire was profiled, and TCRdb retains in-frame clones only, with some absent. The sample includes roughly 890,000 clones, 85% to 95% seen only once; the top ten take less than 25%. The naive CD8 population came from CD45RO-negative cells selected for CCR7, without terminally differentiated effector memory CD45RA+ cells. The sample comprised naive CD8+ T cells sorted from blood. These receptors originate from a man younger than 40 in good health.

The V and J genes are TRBV9 and TRBJ2-1; 7 positions agree with TRBD2. CDR3 length: 15 residues. V lost 0 bases to trimming and J lost 2 bases; unmatched junction nucleotides: 2. Germline CDR1 SGDLS, CDR2 YYNGEE. CDR3 sequence (DNA): TGTGCCAGCAGCGTAGCGGGAGGACCCTACAATGAGCAGTTCTTC. Its protein product is CASSVAGGPYNEQFF.

The chain employs TRBV7-2 and TRBJ1-2; 10 bases match TRBD1. Germline-derived CDR1 and CDR2 are SGHTA and FQGNSA. This CDR3 comprises 14 residues. J lost 7 bases, V lost 4 bases, and 6 bases had no gene match. CDR3 DNA sequence: TGTGCCAGCAGCTCAAGGGGGACAGGGGCTGGCTACACCTTC. Encoded protein: CASSSRGTGAGYTF.

Only a few counts were recorded for this clone. A much larger clone sits a single nucleotide away, making a read error possible. V usage is TRBV7-9 and J usage is TRBJ2-7; 8 positions agree with TRBD2. V lost 5 bases, J lost 3 bases, and 3 bases stayed unmatched. Germline V lookup: CDR1 SEHNR, CDR2 FQNEAQ (reference sequence). The CDR3 is 13 residues long. CDR3 region: CASSHTSGYEQYF. The DNA for the CDR3 is TGTGCCAGCAGCCACACTAGCGGCTACGAGCAGTACTTC. Combining the CDR3 with reference TRBV7-9 and TRBJ2-7 gives the whole variable domain DTGVSQNPRHKITKRGQNVTFRCDPISEHNRLYWYRQTLGQGPEFLTYFQNEAQLEKSRLLSDRFSAERPKGSFSTLEIQRTEQGDSAMYLCASSHTSGYEQYFGPGTRLTVT.

This rearrangement joins TRBV5-4 to TRBJ2-2, with TRBD2 matching 9 bases. The germline gives CDR1 SGHNT, CDR2 YYREEE (reference sequence). Trimming cost V 0 bases and J 7 bases; bases outside gene matches: 13. The CDR3 has 18 residues. This CDR3 is CASSLVPSGIGKHGELFF. As DNA, the CDR3 is TGTGCCAGCAGCTTGGTCCCTAGCGGGATTGGAAAGCACGGGGAGCTGTTTTTT.

Here the CDR3 DNA reads TGTGCCAGCAGCTTACCGATATCAGGGCGCTCCTACAATGAGCAGTTCTTC. This codes for CASSLPISGRSYNEQFF. The genes are TRBV27 and TRBJ2-1, with a weak D call TRBD1 (5 bases). This CDR3 region has 17 residues. CDR1 and CDR2 from the germline V gene are MNHEY and SMNVEV (reference sequence). V was shortened by 6 bases and J by 0 bases, with 18 bases between the two germline ends.

The V gene is TRBV9, the J gene TRBJ1-5; unclear D gene. Germline-derived CDR1 and CDR2 are SGDLS and YYNGEE. The CDR3 has 22 amino acids. V lost 6 bases and J 6 bases, leaving 40 bases between the germline ends. Here the CDR3 DNA reads TGTGCCAGCATCCCAATGGGCCGTTCCCAAGTATCTTTAAACACCGATAGTCAGCCCCAGCATTTT. This encodes CASIPMGRSQVSLNTDSQPQHF. The full variable domain, rest sourced from reference TRBV9 and TRBJ1-5, is DSGVTQTPKHLITATGQRVTLRCSPRSGDLSVYWYQQSLDQGLQFLIQYYNGEERAKGNILERFSAQQFPDLHSELNLSSLELGDSALYFCASIPMGRSQVSLNTDSQPQHFGDGTRLSIL.

The V and J genes are TRBV7-9 and TRBJ1-2; D possibly corresponds to TRBD1 (6 bases). With 7 bases removed from V and 2 bases from J, the gap between germline ends came to 11 bases. In germline, CDR1 is SEHNR, CDR2 FQNEAQ (reference sequence). The CDR3 contains 13 residues. The CDR3 sequence is CASNGDTNYGYTF. For the CDR3, the DNA is TGTGCCAGCAACGGGGACACCAACTATGGCTACACCTTC.

The chain recombines TRBV18 with TRBJ2-5; TRBD1 matches at 11 bases. The CDR3 sequence is 15 residues long. J gave up 5 bases and V 8 bases, and 10 bases lay outside the gene matches. Germline lookup yields CDR1 KGHSH and CDR2 LQKENI. DNA for the CDR3: TGTGCCAGCCGGTTGGACAGGGGGCTCGGGGAGACCCAGTACTTC. Encoded protein: CASRLDRGLGETQYF.

The chain couples TRBV7-9 to TRBJ2-5; 11 bases are shared with TRBD1. CDR1 is SEHNR and CDR2 is FQNEAQ in the germline V gene (reference sequence). With 1 base clipped from V and 2 bases from J, the junction kept 6 bases outside the gene matches. The CDR3 totals 17 residues. In nucleotides, the CDR3 is TGTGCCAGCAGCTTAGTTCCATGGGACAGGGGGCAAGAGACCCAGTACTTC. It yields the protein CASSLVPWDRGQETQYF.